This entry concerns a single TCR beta chain. These data belong to a study of blood T cell repertoires in COVID-19. How the authors handled the data: Counts of nucleated cells, estimated from reference gene primer amplification, were obtained. Assay: immunoSEQ multiplex PCR; the TCRdb copy retains only in-frame clones and omits some. V, J and clone size derive from that table, while D and trimming were established from the DNA sequence. The sample consists of some 31,000 clones, less than 95% of them appearing once. The receptor was derived from an older man with active or convalescent COVID-19. Material for sequencing was peripheral blood.

CDR3 in amino acids: CASRDSPEAFF. CDR3 bases: TGTGCCAGCAGGGACAGTCCTGAAGCTTTCTTT. This chain links TRBV25-1 with TRBJ1-1, with a tentative D call TRBD1 (6 bases). The CDR3 runs 11 residues. Germline V gives CDR1 MGHDK, CDR2 SYGVNS. Trimming shortened V by 6 bases and J by 6 bases, and 8 bases separated the two germline ends.